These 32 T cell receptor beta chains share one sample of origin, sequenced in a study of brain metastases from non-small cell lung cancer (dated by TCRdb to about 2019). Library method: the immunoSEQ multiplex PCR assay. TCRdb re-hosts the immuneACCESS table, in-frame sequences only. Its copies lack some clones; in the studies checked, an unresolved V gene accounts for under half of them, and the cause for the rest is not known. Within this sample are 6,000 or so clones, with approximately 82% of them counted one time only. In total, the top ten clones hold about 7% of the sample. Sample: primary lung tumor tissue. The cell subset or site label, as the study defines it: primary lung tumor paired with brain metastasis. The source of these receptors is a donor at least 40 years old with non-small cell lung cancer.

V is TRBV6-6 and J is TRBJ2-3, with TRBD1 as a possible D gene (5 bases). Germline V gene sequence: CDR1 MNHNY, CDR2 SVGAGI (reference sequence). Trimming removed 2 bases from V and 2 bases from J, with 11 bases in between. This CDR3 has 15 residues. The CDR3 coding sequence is TGTGCCAGCAGTTACGTGGACACGATCACAGATACGCAGTATTTT. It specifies CASSYVDTITDTQYF.

The CDR3 coding sequence is TGTGCCAGCAGTTTCCCCGCAGTATCTAACTACGAGCAGTACTTC. It codes for CASSFPAVSNYEQYF. The chain carries TRBV28 and TRBJ2-7; D remains ambiguous. The CDR3 sequence is 15 residues long. The V end was cut by 3 bases, the J end by 3 bases, with 15 bases between. The germline gives CDR1 MDHEN, CDR2 SYDVKM.

The CDR3 nucleotides are TGCAGCCAGAGAAGGGTTGGCACTGAAGCTTTCTTT. Translation: CSQRRVGTEAFF. The chain joins TRBV29-1 to TRBJ1-1; D is unclear. Germline-derived CDR1 and CDR2 are SQVTM and ANQGSEA. The CDR3 spans 12 residues. With 8 bases removed from V and 4 bases from J, the gap between germline ends came to 14 bases.

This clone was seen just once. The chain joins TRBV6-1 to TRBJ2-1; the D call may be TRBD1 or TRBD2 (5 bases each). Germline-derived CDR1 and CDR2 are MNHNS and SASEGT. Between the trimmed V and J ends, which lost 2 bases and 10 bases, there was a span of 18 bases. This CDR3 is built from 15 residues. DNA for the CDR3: TGTGCCAGCAGTGAAATCGTTGGAGCCGAGGGGGAGCAGTTCTTC. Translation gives CASSEIVGAEGEQFF.

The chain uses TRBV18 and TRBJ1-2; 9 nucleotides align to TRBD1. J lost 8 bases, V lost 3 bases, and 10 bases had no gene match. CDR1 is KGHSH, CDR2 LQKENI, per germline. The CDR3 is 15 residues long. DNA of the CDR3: TGTGCCAGCTCACCCTTTCCGACAGGGGGAGGAGGCTACACCTTC. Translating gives CASSPFPTGGGGYTF.

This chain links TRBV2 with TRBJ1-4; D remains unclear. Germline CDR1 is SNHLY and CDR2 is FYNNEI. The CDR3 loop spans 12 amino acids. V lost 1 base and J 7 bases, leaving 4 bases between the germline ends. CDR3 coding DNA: TGTGCCAGCAGTGAAGGGGGTGAAAAACTGTTTTTT. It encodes CASSEGGEKLFF.

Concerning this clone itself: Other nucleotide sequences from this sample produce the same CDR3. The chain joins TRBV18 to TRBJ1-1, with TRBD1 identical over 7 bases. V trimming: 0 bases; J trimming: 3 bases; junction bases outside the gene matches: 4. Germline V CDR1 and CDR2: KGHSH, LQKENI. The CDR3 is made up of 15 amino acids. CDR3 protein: CASSPPGTVDTEAFF. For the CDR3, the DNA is TGTGCCAGCTCACCACCCGGGACAGTAGACACTGAAGCTTTCTTT.

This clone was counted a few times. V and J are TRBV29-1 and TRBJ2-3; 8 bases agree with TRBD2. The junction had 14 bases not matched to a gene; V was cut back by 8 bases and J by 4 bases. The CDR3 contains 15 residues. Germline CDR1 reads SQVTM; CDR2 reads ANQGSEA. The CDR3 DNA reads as TGCAGCTCATCCCAACGAAGCGGGGGATCAGATACGCAGTATTTT. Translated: CSSSQRSGGSDTQYF.

The CDR3 protein is CAISGRLARPPTDTQYF. Written as DNA, the CDR3 is TGTGCCATCAGCGGGCGACTAGCGAGGCCTCCCACAGATACGCAGTATTTT. The chain links TRBV10-3 to TRBJ2-3, with 8 bases identical to TRBD2. The CDR3 loop spans 17 amino acids. With V trimmed by 6 bases and J by 2 bases, 13 bases remained unmatched. Germline V lookup: CDR1 ENHRY, CDR2 SYGVKD.

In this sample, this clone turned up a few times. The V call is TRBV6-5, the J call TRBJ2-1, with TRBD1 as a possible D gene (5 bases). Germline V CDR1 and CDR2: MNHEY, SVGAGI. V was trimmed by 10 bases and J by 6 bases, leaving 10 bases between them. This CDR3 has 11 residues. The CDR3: CATQQGNEQFF. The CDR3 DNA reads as TGTGCCACTCAGCAGGGCAATGAGCAGTTCTTC.

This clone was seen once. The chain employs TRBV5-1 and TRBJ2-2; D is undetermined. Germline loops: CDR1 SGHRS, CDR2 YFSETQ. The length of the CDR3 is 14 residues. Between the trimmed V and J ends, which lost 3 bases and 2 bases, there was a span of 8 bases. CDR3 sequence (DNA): TGCGCCAGCAGCTCGACCCCAAACACCGGGGAGCTGTTTTTT. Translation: CASSSTPNTGELFF.

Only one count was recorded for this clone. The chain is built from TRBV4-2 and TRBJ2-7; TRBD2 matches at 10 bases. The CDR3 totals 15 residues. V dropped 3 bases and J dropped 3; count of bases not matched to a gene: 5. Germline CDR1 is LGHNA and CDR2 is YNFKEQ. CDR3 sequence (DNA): TGTGCCAGCAGCCATCTAGCGGGGGAGAACTACGAGCAGTACTTC. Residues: CASSHLAGENYEQYF.

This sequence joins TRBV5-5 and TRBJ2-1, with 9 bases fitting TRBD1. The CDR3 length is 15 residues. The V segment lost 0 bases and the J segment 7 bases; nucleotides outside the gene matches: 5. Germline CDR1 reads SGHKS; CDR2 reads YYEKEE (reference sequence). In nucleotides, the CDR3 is TGTGCCAGCAGCTTGGTGGGGACAGGGTGGAATGAGCAGTTCTTC. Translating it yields CASSLVGTGWNEQFF.

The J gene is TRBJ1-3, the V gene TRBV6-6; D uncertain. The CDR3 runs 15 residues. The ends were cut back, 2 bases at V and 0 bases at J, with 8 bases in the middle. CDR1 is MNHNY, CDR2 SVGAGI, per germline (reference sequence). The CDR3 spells CASSYDGSSGNTIYF. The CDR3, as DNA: TGTGCCAGCAGTTACGACGGAAGCTCTGGAAACACCATATATTTT.

The CDR3 bases are TGTGCCAGCAGCCCTTTAGGAAACACTGAAGCTTTCTTT. It translates to CASSPLGNTEAFF. The chain combines TRBV6-2 or TRBV6-3 with TRBJ1-1; D gene ambiguous. Germline V CDR1 and CDR2: MNHEY, SVGEGT. Trimming took off 6 bases at V and 2 bases at J, with 10 bases between the two ends. The CDR3 is made up of 13 amino acids.

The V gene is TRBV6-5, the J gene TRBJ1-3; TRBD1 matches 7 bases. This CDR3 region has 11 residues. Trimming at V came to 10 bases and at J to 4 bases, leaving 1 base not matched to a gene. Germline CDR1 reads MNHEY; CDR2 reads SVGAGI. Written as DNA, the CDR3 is TGTGCCACGGGACAGGGAAACACCATATATTTT. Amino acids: CATGQGNTIYF.

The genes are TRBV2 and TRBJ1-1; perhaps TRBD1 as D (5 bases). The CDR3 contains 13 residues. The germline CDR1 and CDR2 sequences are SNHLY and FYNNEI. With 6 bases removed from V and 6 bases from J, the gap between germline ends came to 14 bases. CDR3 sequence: CASSLRDGPEAFF. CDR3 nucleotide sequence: TGTGCCAGCAGCCTCCGGGACGGCCCTGAAGCTTTCTTT.

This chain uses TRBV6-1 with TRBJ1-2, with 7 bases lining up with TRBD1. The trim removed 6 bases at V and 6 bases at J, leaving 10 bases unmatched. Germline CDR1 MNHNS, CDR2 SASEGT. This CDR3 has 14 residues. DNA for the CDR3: TGTGCCAGCAGCTGGTCTCAGGGGGGGGATGGCTACACCTTC. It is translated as CASSWSQGGDGYTF.

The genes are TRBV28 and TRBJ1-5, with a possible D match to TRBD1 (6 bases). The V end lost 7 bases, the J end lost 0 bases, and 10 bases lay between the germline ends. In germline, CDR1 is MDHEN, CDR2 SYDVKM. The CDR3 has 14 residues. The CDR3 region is CASMVGASNQPQHF. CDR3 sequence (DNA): TGTGCCAGCATGGTGGGGGCTAGCAATCAGCCCCAGCATTTT.

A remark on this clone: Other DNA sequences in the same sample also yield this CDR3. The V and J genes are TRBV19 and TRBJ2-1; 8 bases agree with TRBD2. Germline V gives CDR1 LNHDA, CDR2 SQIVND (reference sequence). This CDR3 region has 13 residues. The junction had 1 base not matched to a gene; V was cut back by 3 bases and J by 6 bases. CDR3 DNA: TGTGCCAGTAGTATGGGACTAGTCAATGAGCAGTTCTTC. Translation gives CASSMGLVNEQFF.

The CDR3 sequence is CASSKGWTPQHF. The CDR3 bases are TGTGCCAGCAGCAAAGGGTGGACGCCCCAGCATTTT. The chain employs TRBV21-1 and TRBJ1-5. TRBV21-1 corresponds to a pseudogene. CDR3 length equals 12 residues.

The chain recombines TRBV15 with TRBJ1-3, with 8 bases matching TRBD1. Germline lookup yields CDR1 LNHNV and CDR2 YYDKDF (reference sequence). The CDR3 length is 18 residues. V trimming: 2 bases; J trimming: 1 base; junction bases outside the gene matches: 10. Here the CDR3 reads CATSRHGQGKGSGNTIYF. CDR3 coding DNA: TGTGCCACCAGCAGACACGGACAGGGAAAGGGGTCTGGAAACACCATATATTTT. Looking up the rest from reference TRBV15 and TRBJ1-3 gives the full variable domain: DAMVIQNPRYQVTQFGKPVTLSCSQTLNHNVMYWYQQKSSQAPKLLFHYYDKDFNNEADTPDNFQSRRPNTSFCFLDIRSPGLGDTAMYLCATSRHGQGKGSGNTIYFGEGSWLTVV.

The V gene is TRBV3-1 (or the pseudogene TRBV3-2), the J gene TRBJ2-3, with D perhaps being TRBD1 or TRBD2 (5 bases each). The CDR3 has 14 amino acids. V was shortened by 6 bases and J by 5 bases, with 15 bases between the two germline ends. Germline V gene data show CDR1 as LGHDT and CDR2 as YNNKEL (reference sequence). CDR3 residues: CASRTIGGGDTQYF. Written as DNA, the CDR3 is TGTGCCAGCAGGACTATAGGTGGGGGAGATACGCAGTATTTT.

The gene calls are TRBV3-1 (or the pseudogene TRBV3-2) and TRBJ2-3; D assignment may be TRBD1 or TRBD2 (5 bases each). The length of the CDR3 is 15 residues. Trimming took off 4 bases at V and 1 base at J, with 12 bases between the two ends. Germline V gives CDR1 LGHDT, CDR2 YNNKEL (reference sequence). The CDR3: CASSRGERGTDTQYF. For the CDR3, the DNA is TGTGCCAGCAGCCGAGGGGAGCGCGGCACAGATACGCAGTATTTT.

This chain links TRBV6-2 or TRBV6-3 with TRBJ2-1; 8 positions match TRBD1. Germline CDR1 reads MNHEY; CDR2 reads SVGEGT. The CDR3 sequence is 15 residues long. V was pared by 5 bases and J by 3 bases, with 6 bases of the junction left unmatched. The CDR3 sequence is CASSRTGNNYNEQFF. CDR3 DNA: TGTGCCAGCAGTCGGACAGGGAACAACTACAATGAGCAGTTCTTC.

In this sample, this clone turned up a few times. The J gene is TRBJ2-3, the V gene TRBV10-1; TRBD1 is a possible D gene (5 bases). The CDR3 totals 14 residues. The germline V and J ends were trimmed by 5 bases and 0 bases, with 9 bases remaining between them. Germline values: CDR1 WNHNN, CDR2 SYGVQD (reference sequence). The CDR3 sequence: CASSPAGSTDTQYF. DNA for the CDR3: TGCGCCAGCAGTCCGGCAGGGAGCACAGATACGCAGTATTTT.

The DNA for the CDR3 is TGCAGCGTGCGGGACGGGGCTAGCTCTGGAAACACCATATATTTT. It translates to CSVRDGASSGNTIYF. V is TRBV29-1 and J is TRBJ1-3; D is possibly TRBD1 (5 bases). The length of the CDR3 is 15 residues. Germline V gene data show CDR1 as SQVTM and CDR2 as ANQGSEA. Trimming shortened V by 6 bases and J by 0 bases, and 15 bases separated the two germline ends.

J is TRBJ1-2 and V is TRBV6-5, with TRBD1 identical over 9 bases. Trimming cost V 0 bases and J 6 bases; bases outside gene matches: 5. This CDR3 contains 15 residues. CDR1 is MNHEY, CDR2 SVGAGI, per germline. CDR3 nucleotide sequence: TGTGCCAGCAGTTACTCGGTAACAGGGGGCAATGGCTACACCTTC. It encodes CASSYSVTGGNGYTF.

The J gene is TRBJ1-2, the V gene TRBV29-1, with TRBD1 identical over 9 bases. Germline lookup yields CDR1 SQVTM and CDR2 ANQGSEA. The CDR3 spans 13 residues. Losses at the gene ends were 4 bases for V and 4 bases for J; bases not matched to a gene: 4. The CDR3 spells CSVGTGGGYGYTF. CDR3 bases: TGCAGCGTTGGTACAGGGGGCGGCTATGGCTACACCTTC. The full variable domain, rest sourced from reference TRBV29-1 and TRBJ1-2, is SAVISQKPSRDICQRGTSLTIQCQVDSQVTMMFWYRQQPGQSLTLIATANQGSEATYESGFVIDKFPISRPNLTFSTLTVSNMSPEDSSIYLCSVGTGGGYGYTFGSGTRLTVV.

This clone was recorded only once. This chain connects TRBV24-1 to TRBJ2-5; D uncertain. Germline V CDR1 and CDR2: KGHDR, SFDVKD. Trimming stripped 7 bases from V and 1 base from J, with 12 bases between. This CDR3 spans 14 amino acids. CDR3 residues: CATSDVAPQETQYF. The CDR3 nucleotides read TGTGCCACCAGCGACGTAGCCCCCCAAGAGACCCAGTACTTC.

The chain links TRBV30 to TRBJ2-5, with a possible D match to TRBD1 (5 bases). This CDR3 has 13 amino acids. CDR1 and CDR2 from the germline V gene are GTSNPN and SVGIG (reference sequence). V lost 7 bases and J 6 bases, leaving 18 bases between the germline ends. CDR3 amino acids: CASQGNSLKTQYF. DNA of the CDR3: TGTGCCTCCCAGGGAAACTCGCTGAAGACCCAGTACTTC.

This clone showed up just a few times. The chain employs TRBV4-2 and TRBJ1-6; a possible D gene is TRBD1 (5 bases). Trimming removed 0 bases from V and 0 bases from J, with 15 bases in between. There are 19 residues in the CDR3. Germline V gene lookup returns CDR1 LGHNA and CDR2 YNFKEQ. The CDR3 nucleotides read TGTGCCAGCAGCCAAGATAGCAGGGCCAGGAGCTCCTATAATTCACCCCTCCACTTT. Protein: CASSQDSRARSSYNSPLHF.